This entry lists 30 T cell receptor beta chains sequenced from one sample in a study of blood T cell repertoires in COVID-19. Data came from immunoSEQ multiplex PCR; TCRdb stores just in-frame clones and leaves some out. The data contain fewer than 30,000 clones, 85% to 90% of them singletons. Sequenced material: peripheral blood. The receptors were sampled from a man in his 60s with acute or convalescent COVID-19.

V usage is TRBV24-1 and J usage is TRBJ1-4; TRBD1 matches at 7 bases. V shed 5 bases, J shed 4 bases, and the junction held 6 bases outside the gene matches. Germline assignment: CDR1 KGHDR and CDR2 SFDVKD. The CDR3 sequence is 15 residues long. This CDR3 is CATSGSGGHNEKLFF. Written as DNA, the CDR3 is TGTGCCACCAGTGGCTCAGGGGGGCATAATGAAAAACTGTTTTTT.

This chain connects TRBV11-3 to TRBJ1-5; no clear D gene. This CDR3 is built from 16 residues. Germline V gene lookup returns CDR1 SGHNT and CDR2 YENEEA. V lost 1 base and J lost 2, with 12 bases in between. The CDR3 loop reads CASSLVEGTGNQPQHF. For the CDR3, the DNA is TGTGCCAGCAGCTTAGTGGAGGGAACGGGCAATCAGCCCCAGCATTTT.

By share, this clone counts as medium-sized. The chain combines TRBV19 with TRBJ2-7; 9 bases agree with TRBD1. The germline CDR1 and CDR2 sequences are LNHDA and SQIVND (reference sequence). The V gene end was trimmed by 5 bases and the J gene end by 2 bases; junction bases not matched to a gene: 7. CDR3 length: 15 residues. DNA of the CDR3: TGTGCCAGTAGTCCCAGGACAGGGGTCGCCTACGAGCAGTACTTC. Encoded protein: CASSPRTGVAYEQYF.

The genes are TRBV6-4 and TRBJ1-2; TRBD1 matches 11 bases. CDR3 length: 17 amino acids. From germline, CDR1 is MRHNA and CDR2 SNTAGT. The V gene end was trimmed by 4 bases and the J gene end by 4 bases; junction bases not matched to a gene: 11. The CDR3 protein is CASSGVGQGAGRYGYTF. The CDR3 nucleotides read TGTGCCAGCAGTGGGGTCGGACAGGGGGCCGGTCGCTATGGCTACACCTTC.

The chain is built from TRBV5-4 and TRBJ2-3; TRBD1 matches 7 bases. The V gene end was trimmed by 0 bases and the J gene end by 2 bases; junction bases not matched to a gene: 12. CDR1 and CDR2 from the germline V gene are SGHNT and YYREEE (reference sequence). The CDR3 length is 18 residues. As DNA, the CDR3 is TGTGCCAGCAGCTTGGCTCAGGGGGTTATAGCCCCCACAGATACGCAGTATTTT. It specifies CASSLAQGVIAPTDTQYF.

The chain uses TRBV12-3 or TRBV12-4 and TRBJ1-3; D might be TRBD1 (6 bases). With 8 bases removed from V and 3 bases from J, the gap between germline ends came to 11 bases. There are 13 residues in the CDR3. CDR3 amino acids: CASEGGVGNTIYF. DNA for the CDR3: TGTGCCAGCGAGGGGGGGGTTGGAAACACCATATATTTT.

The rearrangement links TRBV2 to TRBJ2-3, with a possible D match to TRBD1 (6 bases). V shed 7 bases and J shed 0 bases, with 14 bases lying between them. CDR3 length: 15 residues. Germline CDR1 SNHLY, CDR2 FYNNEI. The CDR3 nucleotides are TGTGCCAGCAACCAACAGGGTACTAGCACAGATACGCAGTATTTT. Encoded protein: CASNQQGTSTDTQYF.

The table lists this clone with a count of one. V and J are TRBV3-1 (or the pseudogene TRBV3-2) and TRBJ1-2; 9 bases fit TRBD1. Trimming cost V 7 bases and J 3 bases; bases outside gene matches: 6. The CDR3 is 14 amino acids. Per germline, CDR1 LGHDT and CDR2 YNNKEL (reference sequence). The CDR3 DNA sequence: TGTGCCAGCACCGGACAGGGGAGGGACTATGGCTACACCTTC. Translation: CASTGQGRDYGYTF.

The rearrangement uses TRBV5-1 and TRBJ2-1, with D possibly being TRBD1 (5 bases). The CDR3 has 15 amino acids. Trimming took off 0 bases at V and 1 base at J, with 8 bases between the two ends. Germline CDR1 is SGHRS and CDR2 is YFSETQ. The CDR3 here is CASSLVQGSYNEQFF. The CDR3 DNA reads as TGCGCCAGCAGCTTGGTGCAGGGATCCTACAATGAGCAGTTCTTC.

The chain uses TRBV19 and TRBJ1-5; D may be TRBD1 (5 bases). Looked up from germline, CDR1 is LNHDA and CDR2 is SQIVND (reference sequence). The germline V and J ends were trimmed by 8 bases and 1 base, with 18 bases remaining between them. The CDR3 runs 16 residues. The CDR3 sequence is CASLGPQIYSNQPQHF. Written as DNA, the CDR3 is TGTGCCAGTTTGGGGCCCCAGATCTACAGCAATCAGCCCCAGCATTTT.

The chain recombines TRBV19 with TRBJ1-2, with D possibly matching TRBD1 (5 bases). Deletions cut 2 bases from V and 8 bases from J, with 24 bases between. The length of the CDR3 is 17 residues. CDR1 is LNHDA, CDR2 SQIVND, per germline (reference sequence). The CDR3 sequence is CASSILHSTGPPEGYTF. The DNA of the CDR3 is TGTGCCAGTAGTATACTGCATTCCACAGGTCCCCCGGAGGGCTACACCTTC.

This chain connects TRBV7-2 to TRBJ2-2; 11 nucleotides align to TRBD2. J gave up 7 bases and V 4 bases, and 5 bases lay outside the gene matches. Germline V gene data show CDR1 as SGHTA and CDR2 as FQGNSA. The CDR3 sequence is 15 residues long. CDR3 amino acids: CASSSGLAVGGELFF. The DNA for the CDR3 is TGTGCCAGCAGCTCGGGACTAGCGGTTGGCGGGGAGCTGTTTTTT.

By share, this clone counts as medium-sized (0.01 to 0.1%). DNA for the CDR3: TGTGCCTGGAGTAGTGAGAGCTCCTACAATGAGCAGTTCTTC. It is translated as CAWSSESSYNEQFF. The chain recombines TRBV30 with TRBJ2-1, with D uncertain. Per the germline V gene, CDR1 is GTSNPN and CDR2 is SVGIG (reference sequence). The V end lost 2 bases, the J end lost 0 bases, and 8 bases lay between the germline ends. The CDR3 is made up of 14 amino acids.

The rearrangement links TRBV6-5 to TRBJ1-1, with D perhaps TRBD1 (6 bases). The CDR3 runs to 11 residues. V lost 8 bases to trimming and J lost 10 bases, with 14 bases between them. Germline CDR1 is MNHEY and CDR2 is SVGAGI. This chain's CDR3 is CASWGGRRAFF. CDR3 nucleotide sequence: TGTGCCAGCTGGGGGGGGCGACGAGCTTTCTTT.

CDR3 protein: CASSQDQFSGNTIYF. The CDR3 coding sequence is TGTGCCAGCAGCCAAGATCAATTCTCTGGAAACACCATATATTTT. The chain combines TRBV14 with TRBJ1-3; D gene unclear. The germline gives CDR1 SGHDN, CDR2 FVKESK. V lost 0 bases, J lost 0 bases, and 6 bases lay in between. The CDR3 is 15 residues long.

The chain is built from TRBV4-1 and TRBJ2-1; 10 positions agree with TRBD2. The CDR3 length is 16 residues. V shed 0 bases and J 3 bases; nucleotides not matched to a gene: 2. Germline V CDR1 and CDR2: MGHRA, YSYEKL. CDR3 in amino acids: CASSQETSGVYNEQFF. The CDR3 DNA sequence: TGCGCCAGCAGCCAAGAAACTAGCGGGGTCTACAATGAGCAGTTCTTC.

Written as DNA, the CDR3 is TGCGCCAGCAGGGGACTAGCGGGAGTCAATGAGCAGTTCTTC. This sequence encodes CASRGLAGVNEQFF. The rearrangement joins TRBV5-1 to TRBJ2-1; 14 bases agree with TRBD2. This CDR3 is 14 amino acids long. Germline V gene sequence: CDR1 SGHRS, CDR2 YFSETQ. V was pared by 5 bases and J by 6 bases, with 1 base of the junction left unmatched.

The chain employs TRBV7-9 and TRBJ2-2; tentatively, D is TRBD1 (5 bases). The CDR3 is made up of 14 amino acids. V lost 7 bases, J lost 1 base, and 10 bases lay in between. CDR1 and CDR2 from the germline V gene are SEHNR and FQNEAQ (reference sequence). CDR3 DNA sequence: TGTGCCAGCAAGGGCCAGGGGAACACCGGGGAGCTGTTTTTT. Translated: CASKGQGNTGELFF. Based on the CDR3 plus reference TRBV7-9 and TRBJ2-2, the full variable domain is DTGVSQNPRHKITKRGQNVTFRCDPISEHNRLYWYRQTLGQGPEFLTYFQNEAQLEKSRLLSDRFSAERPKGSFSTLEIQRTEQGDSAMYLCASKGQGNTGELFFGEGSRLTVL.

The V call is TRBV7-2, the J call TRBJ2-3, with D unclear. V shed 0 bases and J shed 6 bases, with 4 bases lying between them. Germline V CDR1 and CDR2: SGHTA, FQGNSA. The CDR3 sequence is 12 residues long. The CDR3 DNA reads TGTGCCAGCAGCTTAGCCGTGGATACGCAGTATTTT. Its translation: CASSLAVDTQYF. Full variable domain (outside the CDR3, taken from reference TRBV7-2 and TRBJ2-3): GAGVSQSPSNKVTEKGKDVELRCDPISGHTALYWYRQSLGQGLEFLIYFQGNSAPDKSGLPSDRFSAERTGGSVSTLTIQRTQQEDSAVYLCASSLAVDTQYFGPGTRLTVL.

The chain combines TRBV4-2 with TRBJ1-1; D is uncertain. The CDR3 consists of 13 residues. Germline-derived CDR1 and CDR2 are LGHNA and YNFKEQ. V dropped 1 base and J dropped 3 bases, with 6 bases sitting between them. The CDR3, as DNA: TGTGCCAGCAGCCAAGTCGGAGACACTGAAGCTTTCTTT. Translation: CASSQVGDTEAFF.

This clone was detected once. The chain recombines TRBV4-1 with TRBJ1-5; 9 bases agree with TRBD1. CDR1 MGHRA and CDR2 YSYEKL come from the germline V gene. Unmatched junction bases numbered 6, after V lost 8 bases and J lost 1 base. There are 15 residues in the CDR3. For the CDR3, the DNA is TGCGCCAGCCGGCCCACAGGGGGCAGCAATCAGCCCCAGCATTTT. Its protein is CASRPTGGSNQPQHF.

This chain links TRBV5-1 with TRBJ2-5; perhaps TRBD2 as D (6 bases). V shed 7 bases and J shed 1 base, with 8 bases lying between them. Per germline, CDR1 SGHRS and CDR2 YFSETQ. This CDR3 has 12 residues. The CDR3 nucleotides are TGCGCCAGCTCGGGACTCCAAGAGACCCAGTACTTC. It specifies CASSGLQETQYF.

V is TRBV18 and J is TRBJ1-5, with D hard to call. Germline assignment: CDR1 KGHSH and CDR2 LQKENI. The germline V and J ends were trimmed by 3 bases and 3 bases, with 6 bases remaining between them. The length of the CDR3 is 13 residues. The CDR3 protein is CASSPNSNQPQHF. The CDR3 DNA reads TGTGCCAGCTCACCTAATTCCAATCAGCCCCAGCATTTT.

The genes are TRBV7-8 and TRBJ1-4, with 9 bases that match TRBD1. Germline CDR1 SGHVS, CDR2 FQNEAQ. The CDR3 has 17 amino acids. Trimming cost V 5 bases and J 6 bases; bases outside gene matches: 13. CDR3 sequence reads: CASSARGQGFEYEKLFF. The DNA of the CDR3 is TGTGCCAGCAGCGCCAGGGGACAGGGATTCGAATATGAAAAACTGTTTTTT. The entire variable domain, with the rest obtained from reference TRBV7-8 and TRBJ1-4, is as follows: GAGVSQSPRYKVAKRGQDVALRCDPISGHVSLFWYQQALGQGPEFLTYFQNEAQLDKSGLPSDRFFAERPEGSVSTLKIQRTQQEDSAVYLCASSARGQGFEYEKLFFGSGTQLSVL.

The chain carries TRBV2 and TRBJ2-3; D is ambiguous. The CDR3 is 11 amino acids. CDR1 is SNHLY and CDR2 is FYNNEI in the germline V gene. V lost 5 bases and J 4 bases, leaving 4 bases between the germline ends. The CDR3: CASSPADTQYF. As DNA, the CDR3 is TGTGCCAGCAGTCCAGCAGATACGCAGTATTTT.

This rearrangement joins TRBV10-3 to TRBJ2-7, with 11 positions matching TRBD2. Germline V gene sequence: CDR1 ENHRY, CDR2 SYGVKD. The V and J ends lost 6 bases and 5 bases, in that order; junction bases with no gene match: 3. CDR3 length: 13 residues. In DNA, the CDR3 is TGTGCCATCAGAACTAGCGGGAGCAACGAGCAGTACTTC. It encodes CAIRTSGSNEQYF.

The chain links TRBV6-5 to TRBJ1-1; D unclear. Trimming pared 7 bases from V and 2 bases from J, leaving 11 bases between. There are 13 residues in the CDR3. Germline V gene sequence: CDR1 MNHEY, CDR2 SVGAGI. The CDR3 loop is CASTWAVNTEAFF. The CDR3 DNA is TGTGCCAGCACCTGGGCCGTAAACACTGAAGCTTTCTTT.

The chain joins TRBV28 to TRBJ2-7, with a possible D match to TRBD1 (5 bases). The V gene lost 6 bases and the J gene lost 2 bases, with 8 bases spanning the gap. The CDR3 contains 12 residues. CDR1 and CDR2 from the germline V gene are MDHEN and SYDVKM. The CDR3 reads CASRDTAYEQYF. DNA for the CDR3: TGTGCCAGCAGGGACACAGCCTACGAGCAGTACTTC. Drawing the rest from reference TRBV28 and TRBJ2-7, the complete variable domain is DVKVTQSSRYLVKRTGEKVFLECVQDMDHENMFWYRQDPGLGLRLIYFSYDVKMKEKGDIPEGYSVSREKKERFSLILESASTNQTSMYLCASRDTAYEQYFGPGTRLTVT.

The V and J genes are TRBV19 and TRBJ2-1; tentative D call: TRBD1 (8 bases). CDR1 LNHDA and CDR2 SQIVND come from the germline V gene (reference sequence). This CDR3 region has 14 residues. V dropped 10 bases and J dropped 4 bases, with 17 bases sitting between them. The CDR3 DNA reads TGTGCCACTAACCGGGGGGACAGGTACAATGAGCAGTTCTTC. The encoded protein is CATNRGDRYNEQFF.

The genes are TRBV6-1 and TRBJ2-7, with D maybe TRBD2 (5 bases). Germline loops: CDR1 MNHNS, CDR2 SASEGT. V lost 2 bases, J lost 2 bases, and 13 bases lay in between. This CDR3 region has 15 residues. CDR3 sequence (DNA): TGTGCCAGCAGTGAATGGGCAGGACTTACCTACGAGCAGTACTTC. Its protein product is CASSEWAGLTYEQYF.